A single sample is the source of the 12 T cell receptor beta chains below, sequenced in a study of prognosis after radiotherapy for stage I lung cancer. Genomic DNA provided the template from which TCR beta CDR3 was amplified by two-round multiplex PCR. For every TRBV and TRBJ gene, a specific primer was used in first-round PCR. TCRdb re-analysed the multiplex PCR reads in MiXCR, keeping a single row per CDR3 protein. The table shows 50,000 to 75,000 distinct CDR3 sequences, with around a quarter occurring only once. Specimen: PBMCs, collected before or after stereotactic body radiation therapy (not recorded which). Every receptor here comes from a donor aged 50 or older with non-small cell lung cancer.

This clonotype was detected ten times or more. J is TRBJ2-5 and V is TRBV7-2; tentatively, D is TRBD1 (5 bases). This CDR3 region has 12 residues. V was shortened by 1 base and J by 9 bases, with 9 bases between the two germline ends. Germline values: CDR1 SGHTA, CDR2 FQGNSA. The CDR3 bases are TGTGCCAGCAGCTTAGGACAGATTCCCCAGTACTTC. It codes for CASSLGQIPQYF.

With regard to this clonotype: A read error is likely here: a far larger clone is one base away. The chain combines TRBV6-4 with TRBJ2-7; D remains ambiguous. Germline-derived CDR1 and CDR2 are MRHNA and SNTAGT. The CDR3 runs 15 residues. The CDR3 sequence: CASSYSVGKAYEQYF. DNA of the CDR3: TGTGCCAGCAGTTACTCGGTGGGGAAAGCCTACGAGCAGTACTTC.

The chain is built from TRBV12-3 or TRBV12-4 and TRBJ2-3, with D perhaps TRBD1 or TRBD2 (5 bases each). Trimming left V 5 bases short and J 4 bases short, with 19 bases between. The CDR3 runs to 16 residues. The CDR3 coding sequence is TGTGCCAGCAGTCTAAGATTGAACGGGGCATCAGATACGCAGTATTTT. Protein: CASSLRLNGASDTQYF.

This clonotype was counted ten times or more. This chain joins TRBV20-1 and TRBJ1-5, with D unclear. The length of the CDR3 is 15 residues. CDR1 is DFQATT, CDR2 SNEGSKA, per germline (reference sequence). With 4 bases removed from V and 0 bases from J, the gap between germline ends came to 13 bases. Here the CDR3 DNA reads TGCAGTGCTATTAAGTCTCCGTATAGCAATCAGCCCCAGCATTTT. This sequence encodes CSAIKSPYSNQPQHF.

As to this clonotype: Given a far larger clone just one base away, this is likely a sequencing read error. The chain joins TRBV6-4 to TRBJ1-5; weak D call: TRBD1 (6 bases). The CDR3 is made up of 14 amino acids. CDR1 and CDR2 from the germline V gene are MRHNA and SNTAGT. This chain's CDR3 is CANSFDRSNQPQHF. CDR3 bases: TGTGCCAACAGTTTTGACAGGAGCAATCAGCCCCAGCATTTT.

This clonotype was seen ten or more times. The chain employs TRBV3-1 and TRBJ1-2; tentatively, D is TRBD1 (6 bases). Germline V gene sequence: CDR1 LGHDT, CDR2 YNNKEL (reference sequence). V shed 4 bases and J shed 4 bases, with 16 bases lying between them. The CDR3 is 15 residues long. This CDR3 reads CASSPSSGAIYGYTF. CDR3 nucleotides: TGTGCCAGCAGCCCGTCCTCGGGGGCCATCTATGGCTACACCTTC.

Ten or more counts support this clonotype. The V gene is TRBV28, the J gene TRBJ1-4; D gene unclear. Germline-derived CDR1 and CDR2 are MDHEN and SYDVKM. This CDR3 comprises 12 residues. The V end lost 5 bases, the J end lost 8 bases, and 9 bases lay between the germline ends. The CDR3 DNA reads TGTGCCAGCAGTACCACGGGGGAAAAACTGTTTTTT. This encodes CASSTTGEKLFF.

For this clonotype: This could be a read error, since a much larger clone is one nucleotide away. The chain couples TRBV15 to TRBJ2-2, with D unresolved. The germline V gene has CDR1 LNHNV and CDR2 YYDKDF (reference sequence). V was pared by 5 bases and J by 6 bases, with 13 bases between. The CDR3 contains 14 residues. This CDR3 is CATSHGRVPGELFF. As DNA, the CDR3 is TGTGCCACCAGCCATGGAAGGGTACCCGGGGAGCTGTTTTTT. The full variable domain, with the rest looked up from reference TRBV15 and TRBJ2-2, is DAMVIQNPRYQVTQFGKPVTLSCSQTLNHNVMYWYQQKSSQAPKLLFHYYDKDFNNEADTPDNFQSRRPNTSFCFLDIRSPGLGDTAMYLCATSHGRVPGELFFGEGSRLTVL.

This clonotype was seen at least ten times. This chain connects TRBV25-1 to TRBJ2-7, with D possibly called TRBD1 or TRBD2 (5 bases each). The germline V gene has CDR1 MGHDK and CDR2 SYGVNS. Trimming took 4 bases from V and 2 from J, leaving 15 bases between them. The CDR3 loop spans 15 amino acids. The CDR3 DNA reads TGTGCCAGCAGTGCCCTGGGGGTAGATGCCTACGAGCAGTACTTC. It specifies CASSALGVDAYEQYF.

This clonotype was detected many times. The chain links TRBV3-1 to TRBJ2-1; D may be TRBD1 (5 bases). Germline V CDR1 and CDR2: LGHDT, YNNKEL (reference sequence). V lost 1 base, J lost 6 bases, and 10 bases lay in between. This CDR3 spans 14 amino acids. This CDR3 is CASSQGQGTNEQFF. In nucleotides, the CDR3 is TGTGCCAGCAGCCAAGGGCAGGGAACCAATGAGCAGTTCTTC.

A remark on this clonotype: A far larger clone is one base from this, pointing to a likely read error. CDR3 bases: TGTGCCAGCAGTTACCGACAGGGGGGCACTGAAGATTTCTTT. It specifies CASSYRQGGTEDFF. V and J are TRBV6-2 or TRBV6-3 and TRBJ1-1, with 9 bases aligning to TRBD1. Germline assignment: CDR1 MNHEY and CDR2 SVGEGT. The CDR3 consists of 14 residues.

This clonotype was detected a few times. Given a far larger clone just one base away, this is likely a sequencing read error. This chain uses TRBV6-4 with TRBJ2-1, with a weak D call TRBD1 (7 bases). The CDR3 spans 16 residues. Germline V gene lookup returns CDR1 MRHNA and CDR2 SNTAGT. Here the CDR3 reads CASRGGGTELGNGQFF. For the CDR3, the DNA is TGTGCCAGCAGAGGGGGCGGGACAGAATTAGGCAATGGGCAGTTCTTC.